Listed below are T cell receptor beta chains from one sample, sequenced in a study of T cells in Graves' hyperthyroidism and ophthalmopathy. In TCRdb, the multiplex PCR reads were re-called with MiXCR into one record per CDR3 protein. This sample has some 300,000 distinct CDR3 sequences, with 13% found just once. Sequences were obtained from blood. The receptors were gathered from a woman aged 25-40 years with Graves' hyperthyroidism that later progressed to Graves' ophthalmopathy. The CDR3 runs from the conserved cysteine through the conserved F or W. D genes are given only for firm matches. A clone size is listed for some rows: how often the clone was seen (once, few, many), or a class if it is expanded.

J: TRBJ1-1; size: few; length: 17; V: TRBV5-1; D: -; DNA: TGCGCCAGCAGCTTGCTCGGGGTAGGGTACGCGAACACTGAAGCTTTCTTT; CDR3: CASSLLGVGYANTEAFF
J: TRBJ2-3; size: -; length: 16; V: TRBV6-5; D: TRBD1; DNA: TGTGCCAGCAGTTACTCGAGAGGGACAGGGTCGGATACGCAGTATTTT; CDR3: CASSYSRGTGSDTQYF
J: TRBJ2-1; size: few; length: 14; V: TRBV19; D: -; DNA: TGTGCCAGTGGGCCTCACATGGATTACAATGAGCAGTTCTTC; CDR3: CASGPHMDYNEQFF
J: TRBJ2-7; size: few; length: 15; V: TRBV20-1; D: TRBD2; DNA: TGCAGTGCTAGCCACCGATTTAGCGGGAGTAACGAGCAGTACTTC; CDR3: CSASHRFSGSNEQYF
J: TRBJ1-4; size: many; length: 14; V: TRBV20-1; D: -; DNA: TGCAGTGCTAGTGTCGGGGGGGGTAATGAAAAACTGTTTTTT; CDR3: CSASVGGGNEKLFF
J: TRBJ2-2; size: few; length: 15; V: TRBV9; D: -; DNA: TGTGCCAGCAGCATAGACACCACGAACACCGGGGAGCTGTTTTTT; CDR3: CASSIDTTNTGELFF
J: TRBJ2-3; size: many; length: 10; V: TRBV6-2/TRBV6-3; D: -; DNA: TGTGCCACCCGATTAGATACGCAGTATTTT; CDR3: CATRLDTQYF
J: TRBJ1-5; size: few; length: 17; V: TRBV19; D: -; DNA: TGTGCCAGTAGTGTGGTTGGGGGAAGGTATAGCAATCAGCCCCAGCATTTT; CDR3: CASSVVGGRYSNQPQHF
J: TRBJ1-1; size: many; length: 13; V: TRBV7-2; D: TRBD1; DNA: TGTGCCAGCAGCTTAAGCCAGGGACAGGAAGCTTTCTTT; CDR3: CASSLSQGQEAFF
J: TRBJ2-7; size: many; length: 15; V: TRBV28; D: -; DNA: TGTGCCAGCAGTGGTAGCGGACTGGCCGACTACGAGCAGTACTTC; CDR3: CASSGSGLADYEQYF
J: TRBJ1-5; size: many; length: 15; V: TRBV2; D: TRBD1; DNA: TGTGCCAGCAGTGCGCAGGGGGCTGGCAATCAGCCCCAGCATTTT; CDR3: CASSAQGAGNQPQHF
J: TRBJ2-1; size: -; length: 14; V: TRBV7-9; D: -; DNA: TGTGCCAGCAGCTTAGGGGACATGAACAATGAGCAGTTCTTC; CDR3: CASSLGDMNNEQFF
J: TRBJ2-1; size: many; length: 16; V: TRBV27; D: -; DNA: TGTGCCAGCAGTAAGACTGAGGGTTTTATCTCGATCGGGCAGTTCTTC; CDR3: CASSKTEGFISIGQFF
J: TRBJ1-1; size: once; length: 14; V: TRBV15; D: -; DNA: TGTGCCACCAGCATCCGGGATCTGAACACTGAAGCTTTCTTT; CDR3: CATSIRDLNTEAFF
J: TRBJ1-6; size: many; length: 14; V: TRBV30; D: -; DNA: TGTGCCTGGAGTGTGCAGGGTCGTTATTCACCCCTCCACTTT; CDR3: CAWSVQGRYSPLHF
J: TRBJ2-7; size: few; length: 15; V: TRBV19; D: -; DNA: TGTGCCAGTAGGCAGACCGGGGCAGCCTTTTACGAGCAGTACTTC; CDR3: CASRQTGAAFYEQYF
J: TRBJ2-1; size: -; length: 15; V: TRBV19; D: -; DNA: TGTGCCAGTAGTATCGGGGGAGTAACCTACAATGAGCAGTTCTTC; CDR3: CASSIGGVTYNEQFF
J: TRBJ1-1; size: many; length: 15; V: TRBV14; D: -; DNA: TGTGCCAGCAGCCAATCTGGAAACCAGTACACTGAAGCTTTCTTT; CDR3: CASSQSGNQYTEAFF
J: TRBJ2-1; size: many; length: 18; V: TRBV2; D: TRBD2; DNA: TGTGCCAGCAGTGGAGCAGGACTAGCGGGAGGGCCGAATAATGAGCAGTTCTTC; CDR3: CASSGAGLAGGPNNEQFF
J: TRBJ2-3; size: many; length: 17; V: TRBV7-9; D: TRBD1; DNA: TGTGCCAGCAGCTTCGTCGGACAGGCCCTAAGCACAGATACGCAGTATTTT; CDR3: CASSFVGQALSTDTQYF
J: TRBJ2-3; size: many; length: 16; V: TRBV7-3; D: -; DNA: TGTGCCAGCAGCAGATCCCTAAGACGGGGCACAGATACGCAGTATTTT; CDR3: CASSRSLRRGTDTQYF
J: TRBJ2-3; size: many; length: 15; V: TRBV2; D: TRBD2; DNA: TGTGCCAGCATGTCGGCTAGCGGAAGTGCAGATACGCAGTATTTT; CDR3: CASMSASGSADTQYF
J: TRBJ2-7; size: many; length: 15; V: TRBV7-9; D: -; DNA: TGTGCCAGCAGCCTTTCCGTCGACAGCGGCTACGAGCAGTACTTC; CDR3: CASSLSVDSGYEQYF
J: TRBJ2-3; size: few; length: 13; V: TRBV4-1; D: -; DNA: TGCGCCAGCAGCCAAGTTCTGGAGCGGCCGAGGTATTTT; CDR3: CASSQVLERPRYF
J: TRBJ1-6; size: -; length: 18; V: TRBV5-8; D: -; DNA: TGTGCCAGCAGCTTGGAACCGGGCGGGACGGCCTATAATTCACCCCTCCACTTT; CDR3: CASSLEPGGTAYNSPLHF